Following are 10 T cell receptor beta chains from one sample sequenced in a study of T-cell memory formation after mild COVID-19. A single record per CDR3 protein comes from TCRdb applying MiXCR to the 5' RACE reads. The sample shows 250,000 to 350,000 distinct CDR3 sequences, approximately 19% of them seen only once. The sample consisted of PBMCs or a T cell subset sorted from them (not recorded which). Receptor source: a man aged 18 to 35 who had mild COVID-19 (a few samples of this study predate the infection). Cell type and time point are not known.

This clonotype showed up just a few times. The chain couples TRBV7-9 to TRBJ2-1; D is possibly TRBD1 or TRBD2 (5 bases each). This CDR3 comprises 16 residues. The germline CDR1 and CDR2 sequences are SEHNR and FQNEAQ (reference sequence). Trimming left V 0 bases short and J 8 bases short, with 17 bases between. Written as DNA, the CDR3 is TGTGCCAGCAGCTTAGCTCGGGGCAGGGCTCGGGATGAGCAGTTCTTC. Translated: CASSLARGRARDEQFF. The full variable domain, its missing parts supplied by reference TRBV7-9 and TRBJ2-1, is DTGVSQNPRHKITKRGQNVTFRCDPISEHNRLYWYRQTLGQGPEFLTYFQNEAQLEKSRLLSDRFSAERPKGSFSTLEIQRTEQGDSAMYLCASSLARGRARDEQFFGPGTRLTVL.

This chain connects TRBV7-9 to TRBJ1-3; D perhaps matches TRBD1 (5 bases). The V and J ends lost 5 bases and 3 bases respectively, with 17 bases between them. This CDR3 spans 16 amino acids. Germline V lookup: CDR1 SEHNR, CDR2 FQNEAQ (reference sequence). DNA for the CDR3: TGTGCCAGCAGCCTAGGGACGGGCTCGGTTGGAAACACCATATATTTT. This gives the protein CASSLGTGSVGNTIYF.

This chain joins TRBV7-6 and TRBJ2-3; D possibly corresponds to TRBD1 (6 bases). Per the germline V gene, CDR1 is SGHVS and CDR2 is FNYEAQ. Between the trimmed V and J ends, which lost 5 bases and 5 bases, there was a span of 20 bases. This CDR3 comprises 16 residues. The chain's CDR3 is CASSPTAGAAGDTQYF. The CDR3 DNA follows: TGTGCCAGCAGCCCGACGGCAGGGGCTGCGGGAGATACGCAGTATTTT. Full variable domain (outside the CDR3, taken from reference TRBV7-6 and TRBJ2-3): GAGVSQSPRYKVTKRGQDVALRCDPISGHVSLYWYRQALGQGPEFLTYFNYEAQQDKSGLPNDRFSAERPEGSISTLTIQRTEQRDSAMYRCASSPTAGAAGDTQYFGPGTRLTVL.

This clonotype was observed a handful of times. V usage is TRBV12-3 or TRBV12-4 and J usage is TRBJ2-1; D is uncertain. The CDR3 contains 11 residues. Trimming pared 6 bases from V and 15 bases from J, leaving 15 bases between. This CDR3 reads CASRDLAGLFF. In DNA, the CDR3 is TGTGCCAGCAGGGACCTGGCTGGGCTGTTCTTC.

This clonotype was counted only a few times. At one end, the junction sequence differs from germline, possibly due to a read error. In DNA, the CDR3 is TGTGCCAGCAGCCTAGACAGGGTGGCGGAAGCTTTCTTT. Translating gives CASSLDRVAEAFF. The chain has TRBV11-2 and TRBJ1-1; 7 bases are a match to TRBD1. The CDR3 contains 13 residues. Germline CDR1 and CDR2: SGHAT and FQNNGV.

V and J are TRBV20-1 and TRBJ2-3; 9 nucleotides agree with TRBD2. Trimming at V came to 6 bases and at J to 2 bases, leaving 6 bases not matched to a gene. This CDR3 contains 14 residues. Germline loops: CDR1 DFQATT, CDR2 SNEGSKA (reference sequence). The CDR3 DNA sequence: TGCAGTGCGCGCCTAGCGGGGAACACAGATACGCAGTATTTT. The encoded protein is CSARLAGNTDTQYF.

The chain recombines TRBV7-2 with TRBJ2-4, with D unresolved. V lost 1 base, J lost 0 bases, and 4 bases lay in between. The germline gives CDR1 SGHTA, CDR2 FQGNSA. This CDR3 has 14 amino acids. The CDR3 reads CASSLGTAKNIQYF. CDR3 DNA sequence: TGTGCCAGCAGCTTAGGAACAGCCAAAAACATTCAGTACTTC.

In its sample, this clonotype was seen once. This chain links TRBV7-6 with TRBJ1-5; D is undetermined. Looked up from germline, CDR1 is SGHVS and CDR2 is FNYEAQ. V gave up 1 base and J gave up 9 bases, with 10 bases separating them. This CDR3 is 13 amino acids long. CDR3 nucleotides: TGTGCCAGCAGCTTAGTTTCTTTTGCGCCCCAGCATTTT. It specifies CASSLVSFAPQHF.

The V call is TRBV27, the J call TRBJ2-7; D remains ambiguous. CDR1 is MNHEY and CDR2 is SMNVEV in the germline V gene (reference sequence). V was pared by 8 bases and J by 2 bases, with 13 bases between. The CDR3 spans 13 residues. The CDR3 DNA sequence: TGTGCCAGCGGATCGGACGGCACCTACGAGCAGTACGTC. Amino acid sequence: CASGSDGTYEQYV.

In its sample, this clonotype was seen once. The V and J genes are TRBV20-1 and TRBJ2-7; TRBD2 matches 14 bases. Germline CDR1 is DFQATT and CDR2 is SNEGSKA (reference sequence). V shed 5 bases and J 0 bases; nucleotides not matched to a gene: 3. This CDR3 contains 15 residues. The CDR3 nucleotides are TGCAGTGCTCCGGGACTAGCGGGGGCCTCCTACGAGCAGTACTTC. Amino acid sequence: CSAPGLAGASYEQYF.